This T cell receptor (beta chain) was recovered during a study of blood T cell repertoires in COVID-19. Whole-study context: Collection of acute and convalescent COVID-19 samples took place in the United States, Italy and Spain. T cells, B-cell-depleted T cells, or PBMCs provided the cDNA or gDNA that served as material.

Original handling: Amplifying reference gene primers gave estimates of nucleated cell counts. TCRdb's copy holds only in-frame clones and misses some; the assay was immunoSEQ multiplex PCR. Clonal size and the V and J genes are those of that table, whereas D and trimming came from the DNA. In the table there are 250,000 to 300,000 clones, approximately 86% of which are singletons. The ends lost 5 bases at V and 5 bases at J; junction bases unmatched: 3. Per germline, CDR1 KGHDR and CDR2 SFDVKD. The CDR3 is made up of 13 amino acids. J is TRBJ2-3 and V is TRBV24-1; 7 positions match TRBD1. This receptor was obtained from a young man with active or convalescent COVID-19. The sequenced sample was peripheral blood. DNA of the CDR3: TGTGCCACCAGTGGTACAGGGGAAGATACGCAGTATTTT. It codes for CATSGTGEDTQYF.